A selection of T cell receptor beta chains follows, all from one sample in a study of tumor and adjacent non-tumor tissue in lung cancer. TCRdb passed the multiplex PCR reads through MiXCR, listing each CDR3 protein once. The table lists approximately 120,000 distinct CDR3 sequences, about 65% of them singletons, with under 20% in the top ten. The sample was distant non-tumor lung tissue. These receptors all stem from a man aged 60 to 69 with non-small cell lung cancer. CDR3s include the opening cysteine and the closing phenylalanine or tryptophan. Fields, in order: clone size, J gene, D gene, V gene, CDR3 DNA, CDR3 protein. A D gene is named only where the DNA matches it firmly. For some rows the clone size is stated as once, few or many, or as a class when expanded; others skip it.

abundance: -; j_gene: TRBJ1-5; d_gene: -; v_gene: TRBV20-1; CDR3nt: TGCAGTGCTAGAGTTCCATGGGGAAATCAGCCCCAGCATTTT; CDR3aa: CSARVPWGNQPQHF
abundance: many; j_gene: TRBJ2-7; d_gene: -; v_gene: TRBV12-3/TRBV12-4; CDR3nt: TGTGCCAGCAGTTTCGCAGGAACCTACGAGCAGTACTTC; CDR3aa: CASSFAGTYEQYF
abundance: -; j_gene: TRBJ2-7; d_gene: TRBD2; v_gene: TRBV5-1; CDR3nt: TGCGCCAGCAGCTTTGGGACTAGCTACGAGCAGTACTTC; CDR3aa: CASSFGTSYEQYF
abundance: many; j_gene: TRBJ2-5; d_gene: -; v_gene: TRBV29-1; CDR3nt: TGCAGCGTGGGGGACACAGGGACCCAGTACTTC; CDR3aa: CSVGDTGTQYF
abundance: -; j_gene: TRBJ2-7; d_gene: -; v_gene: TRBV7-9; CDR3nt: TGTGCCAACAGCTTAGTCTCCAGATCCTGCGAGCAGTACTTC; CDR3aa: CANSLVSRSCEQYF
abundance: -; j_gene: TRBJ2-1; d_gene: -; v_gene: TRBV11-3; CDR3nt: TGTGCAAGCAGCTTGGGGATTAGGAATATGAACAATGAGCAGTTCTTC; CDR3aa: CASSLGIRNMNNEQFF
abundance: -; j_gene: TRBJ2-2; d_gene: -; v_gene: TRBV11-2; CDR3nt: TGTGCCAGCAGCTTAGGTGCCGGGGGGCACCGGGGAGCTGTTTTT; CDR3aa: CASSLGAGGHRGAVF
abundance: -; j_gene: TRBJ2-5; d_gene: -; v_gene: TRBV11-2; CDR3nt: TGTGCCAGCAGCACCCCTACTGGCGGGGTGGGGGAGACCCAGTACTTC; CDR3aa: CASSTPTGGVGETQYF
abundance: many; j_gene: TRBJ2-7; d_gene: TRBD2; v_gene: TRBV30; CDR3nt: TGTGCCTGGAATGCCGGGACTAATTACGAGCAGTACTTC; CDR3aa: CAWNAGTNYEQYF
abundance: many; j_gene: TRBJ2-5; d_gene: TRBD2; v_gene: TRBV4-1; CDR3nt: TGCGCCAGCAGCCTCCGGGGGGATGGGGTCGAGACCCAGTACTTC; CDR3aa: CASSLRGDGVETQYF
abundance: -; j_gene: TRBJ2-2; d_gene: -; v_gene: TRBV5-1; CDR3nt: TGCGCCAGCGGCTTTCGAAGCATATCTAACACCGGGGAGCTGTTTTTT; CDR3aa: CASGFRSISNTGELFF
abundance: -; j_gene: TRBJ2-3; d_gene: TRBD2; v_gene: TRBV2; CDR3nt: TGTGCCAGCACTCCGGGGGGGGCAGATACGCAGTATTTT; CDR3aa: CASTPGGADTQYF
abundance: many; j_gene: TRBJ2-5; d_gene: TRBD2; v_gene: TRBV12-3/TRBV12-4; CDR3nt: TGTGCCAGCAGTCCAGACGGGAGGATCAAGGAGACCCAGTACTTC; CDR3aa: CASSPDGRIKETQYF
abundance: -; j_gene: TRBJ2-2; d_gene: TRBD2; v_gene: TRBV12-3/TRBV12-4; CDR3nt: TGTGCCAGCAGTTTATGGCGACGCGGGGGGCTGTTTTTT; CDR3aa: CASSLWRRGGLFF
abundance: once; j_gene: TRBJ2-1; d_gene: TRBD2; v_gene: TRBV12-3/TRBV12-4; CDR3nt: TGTGCCAGCACCCGGGGTGGGGGAGGGCTGGATGAGCAGTTCTTC; CDR3aa: CASTRGGGGLDEQFF
abundance: -; j_gene: TRBJ2-3; d_gene: TRBD1; v_gene: TRBV6-2/TRBV6-3; CDR3nt: TGTGCCAGCAGTACCGGGACAGGGGACGCAGATACGCAGTATTTT; CDR3aa: CASSTGTGDADTQYF
abundance: -; j_gene: TRBJ1-2; d_gene: TRBD1; v_gene: TRBV14; CDR3nt: TGTGCCAGCAGCCACAAACAGGGGGCTAGGAATGGCTACACCTTC; CDR3aa: CASSHKQGARNGYTF
abundance: -; j_gene: TRBJ2-2; d_gene: -; v_gene: TRBV6-5; CDR3nt: TGTGCCAGCAAATCCGCAGGGACGAGCACCGGGGGGCTGTTTTTT; CDR3aa: CASKSAGTSTGGLFF
abundance: -; j_gene: TRBJ2-1; d_gene: -; v_gene: TRBV29-1; CDR3nt: TGCAGCGTTGAAGGTAAACACAGCTCATACTATGAGCAATTCTTC; CDR3aa: CSVEGKHSSYYEQFF
abundance: many; j_gene: TRBJ2-7; d_gene: -; v_gene: TRBV29-1; CDR3nt: TGCAGCGTTGACCCGGGAAACTCCTACGAGCAGTACTTC; CDR3aa: CSVDPGNSYEQYF
abundance: -; j_gene: TRBJ2-7; d_gene: -; v_gene: TRBV11-3; CDR3nt: TGTGCCAGTGACTTAGGCGGGACAGTTGGTTACGAGCAGTACTTC; CDR3aa: CASDLGGTVGYEQYF
abundance: -; j_gene: TRBJ1-2; d_gene: -; v_gene: TRBV6-4; CDR3nt: TGTGCCAGCAGTGCCGAATTTGGGGTAGAAGGCTACACCTTC; CDR3aa: CASSAEFGVEGYTF
abundance: -; j_gene: TRBJ2-1; d_gene: TRBD2; v_gene: TRBV20-1; CDR3nt: TGCAGTGCTAGTGCCCTAGCGGTTGGCAATGAGCAGTTCTTC; CDR3aa: CSASALAVGNEQFF
abundance: many; j_gene: TRBJ2-1; d_gene: -; v_gene: TRBV27; CDR3nt: TGTGCCAGCAGTCAGTTTTTGGGCGGGGAGCAGTTCTTC; CDR3aa: CASSQFLGGEQFF
abundance: -; j_gene: TRBJ1-4; d_gene: -; v_gene: TRBV4-1; CDR3nt: TGCGCCAGCAGTCAAGTGGGGACTGATGAAAAACTGTTTTTT; CDR3aa: CASSQVGTDEKLFF
abundance: many; j_gene: TRBJ1-2; d_gene: TRBD1; v_gene: TRBV20-1; CDR3nt: TGCAGTGCCCAATGGACAGGGGCTGGCTACACCTTC; CDR3aa: CSAQWTGAGYTF
abundance: -; j_gene: TRBJ2-7; d_gene: TRBD2; v_gene: TRBV20-1; CDR3nt: TGCAGTGCTAGAGACCCCGGTTCTAGCGGGAGGCCCTACGAGCAGTACTTC; CDR3aa: CSARDPGSSGRPYEQYF
abundance: -; j_gene: TRBJ2-5; d_gene: TRBD1; v_gene: TRBV6-2/TRBV6-3; CDR3nt: TGTGCCAGCAGTCCGAGACAGGGAAGGTTCCAAGGGACCCACTACTTC; CDR3aa: CASSPRQGRFQGTHYF
abundance: -; j_gene: TRBJ2-1; d_gene: TRBD2; v_gene: TRBV5-6; CDR3nt: TGTGCCAGCAGCTTGGTAGGGCGGACTAGCAATCAGCAGTTCTTC; CDR3aa: CASSLVGRTSNQQFF
abundance: few; j_gene: TRBJ2-2; d_gene: TRBD1; v_gene: TRBV29-1; CDR3nt: TGCGGCGCTAGGGGGGGGACAGGGTCGAACACCGGGGAGCTGTTTTTC; CDR3aa: CGARGGTGSNTGELFF
abundance: -; j_gene: TRBJ2-4; d_gene: -; v_gene: TRBV11-2; CDR3nt: TGTGCAAGCAGCTTAGGGGGGACAGAAAACATTCAGTACTTC; CDR3aa: CASSLGGTENIQYF
abundance: -; j_gene: TRBJ1-1; d_gene: -; v_gene: TRBV20-1; CDR3nt: TGCAGAGCTAGCCCCCGTGGGGCTACCGGGGACACTGAAGCTTTCTTT; CDR3aa: CRASPRGATGDTEAFF
abundance: -; j_gene: TRBJ1-5; d_gene: -; v_gene: TRBV6-6; CDR3nt: TGTGCCAGCAGTTATGATAGGTTGGAGGGACGGGGCCATCAGCCCCAGCATTTT; CDR3aa: CASSYDRLEGRGHQPQHF
abundance: many; j_gene: TRBJ1-1; d_gene: TRBD1; v_gene: TRBV28; CDR3nt: TGTGCCAGCTTTACCGGGACAGGGGGCACTGAAGCTTTCTTT; CDR3aa: CASFTGTGGTEAFF
abundance: once; j_gene: TRBJ2-2; d_gene: TRBD2; v_gene: TRBV6-2/TRBV6-3; CDR3nt: TGTGCCAGCCACCGAATACCGGGACTAGCGGGATCGCAGAACACCGGGGAGCTGTTTTTT; CDR3aa: CASHRIPGLAGSQNTGELFF
abundance: -; j_gene: TRBJ1-1; d_gene: -; v_gene: TRBV29-1; CDR3nt: TGCAGCGTCGAGGATGGGACAAGATACACTGAAGCTTTCTTT; CDR3aa: CSVEDGTRYTEAFF
abundance: -; j_gene: TRBJ2-7; d_gene: -; v_gene: TRBV7-8; CDR3nt: TGTGCCAACAGCGCAGCGGAAGAGGAAGACGAGCAGTACTTC; CDR3aa: CANSAAEEEDEQYF
abundance: few; j_gene: TRBJ2-1; d_gene: TRBD2; v_gene: TRBV7-9; CDR3nt: TGTGCTTCAGGATCTAGCGGAGAATACAATGAGCAGTTCTTC; CDR3aa: CASGSSGEYNEQFF
abundance: -; j_gene: TRBJ2-7; d_gene: -; v_gene: TRBV11-2; CDR3nt: TGTGTCGGCAGCTTAGCCCACGGGGGCGATAACGAGCGGTACTTC; CDR3aa: CVGSLAHGGDNERYF
abundance: many; j_gene: TRBJ2-5; d_gene: TRBD2; v_gene: TRBV29-1; CDR3nt: TGCAGCGTTGGTGGGGGAGGGTTGGGGCAGTACCAAGAGACCCAGTACTTC; CDR3aa: CSVGGGGLGQYQETQYF
abundance: -; j_gene: TRBJ1-2; d_gene: -; v_gene: TRBV20-1; CDR3nt: TGCAGTGCAAAAAAACCGGGACAAAACTATGGCTACACCTTC; CDR3aa: CSAKKPGQNYGYTF
abundance: -; j_gene: TRBJ2-7; d_gene: -; v_gene: TRBV11-2; CDR3nt: TGTGTCAGCAGTTTAGGAGTGCACGAGCAGTACTTC; CDR3aa: CVSSLGVHEQYF
abundance: many; j_gene: TRBJ2-7; d_gene: -; v_gene: TRBV13; CDR3nt: TGTGCCAGCAGCTTTAAGTTGATGAACGACTGGGGCGAGCAGTACTTC; CDR3aa: CASSFKLMNDWGEQYF
abundance: few; j_gene: TRBJ2-1; d_gene: -; v_gene: TRBV12-3/TRBV12-4; CDR3nt: TGTGCCAGCAGTTCCCCGACGACTAGTACCAATGAGCAGTTCTTC; CDR3aa: CASSSPTTSTNEQFF
abundance: once; j_gene: TRBJ2-1; d_gene: -; v_gene: TRBV11-2; CDR3nt: TGTGCCAACAGCCCCCGATCTGGAGCGGACAATGAGCAGTTCTTC; CDR3aa: CANSPRSGADNEQFF
abundance: -; j_gene: TRBJ2-4; d_gene: -; v_gene: TRBV6-1; CDR3nt: TGTGCCAGCAGTGAGGATATTTTAGTCAAAAACATTCAGTACTTC; CDR3aa: CASSEDILVKNIQYF
abundance: -; j_gene: TRBJ2-3; d_gene: -; v_gene: TRBV11-2; CDR3nt: TGTGCCAGCAGCTTCCTAGGAGGGAATAGTGATACGCAATATTTT; CDR3aa: CASSFLGGNSDTQYF
abundance: many; j_gene: TRBJ1-1; d_gene: -; v_gene: TRBV6-2/TRBV6-3; CDR3nt: TGTGCCAGCAACTCCCAGAGGCTGAACACTGAAGCTTTCTTT; CDR3aa: CASNSQRLNTEAFF
abundance: -; j_gene: TRBJ2-3; d_gene: TRBD2; v_gene: TRBV5-1; CDR3nt: TGCGCCAGCAGCTTGGTGGGGCGGGGGGACACAGATACGCAGTATTTT; CDR3aa: CASSLVGRGDTDTQYF
abundance: -; j_gene: TRBJ1-2; d_gene: -; v_gene: TRBV28; CDR3nt: TGTGCCAGCAGTCGCAACGGGAAGGCTAACTATGGCTACACCTTC; CDR3aa: CASSRNGKANYGYTF
abundance: few; j_gene: TRBJ2-1; d_gene: -; v_gene: TRBV6-2/TRBV6-3; CDR3nt: TGTGCCAGCAGTTACGGTGCGGGTGTCCGGGGTAAGCAGTTCTTC; CDR3aa: CASSYGAGVRGKQFF